This TCR beta chain was retrieved from a study of T cell repertoires in cytomegalovirus infection. TCRdb redid the calling of the reads with MiXCR, one entry per CDR3 protein. The table records roughly 920,000 distinct CDR3 sequences, roughly 30% of them present only once. This clonotype was seen only a few times. Its antigen is not known. This clonotype was obtained from a human donor in good health (CMV status not recorded). Some clones in this sample may be carry-over from other donors' samples. Specimen: cultured CD8+ T cells from PBMCs, collected from culture after CMV antigen stimulation.

The CDR3 sequence: CASSPGAPGQGTDTQYF. Written as DNA, the CDR3 is TGTGCCAGCAGCCCTGGTGCCCCGGGACAGGGGACAGATACGCAGTATTTT. The chain joins TRBV5-6 to TRBJ2-3, with 10 bases identical to TRBD1. Germline loops: CDR1 SGHDT, CDR2 YYEEEE. The V gene end was trimmed by 4 bases and the J gene end by 3 bases; junction bases not matched to a gene: 11. The CDR3 contains 17 residues.